These T cell receptor beta chains were read from a single sample in a study of shared clonotypes between healthy human individuals. The table came from immunoSEQ multiplex PCR; TCRdb's copy has only in-frame clones and leaves some out. The table includes under 1 million clones, approximately 97% detected once. Sequencing was performed on naive CD8+ T cells sorted from blood. Every receptor here comes from a man younger than 40 in good health. Each CDR3 is given with its conserved first and last residue. A D gene is named only where the DNA matches it firmly. Clone size appears in some rows only: once, few, many, or a class for an expanded clone.

.,TRBD2,TRBV4-1,TRBJ2-1,TGCGCCAGCAGCCAAGTGCCACCCGCGGGGGAAGACAATGAGCAGTTCTTC,CASSQVPPAGEDNEQFF
.,.,TRBV5-6,TRBJ2-7,TGTGCCAGCAGCTTAACCCCTTACGAGCAGTACTTC,CASSLTPYEQYF
.,.,TRBV18,TRBJ2-7,TGTGCCAGCTCACCACCGATGGGGACGGGGTACGAGCAGTACTTC,CASSPPMGTGYEQYF
.,.,TRBV27,TRBJ1-2,TGTGCCAGCAGCACCTCGGGGTTCTATGGCTACACCTTC,CASSTSGFYGYTF
.,.,TRBV7-2,TRBJ2-7,TGTGCCAGCAGCAGTCTGGGGGGGCCCTACGAGCAGTACTTC,CASSSLGGPYEQYF
.,TRBD1,TRBV6-5,TRBJ1-4,TGTGCCAGCAGTTTTACAGGGGGAACTAATGAAAAACTGTTTTTT,CASSFTGGTNEKLFF
.,.,TRBV2,TRBJ2-2,TGTGCCAGCAGGAGGGGTGATACGAGCACCGGGGAGCTGTTTTTT,CASRRGDTSTGELFF
.,.,TRBV7-2,TRBJ2-7,TGTGCCAGCAGCTTACAATTCCGGGACCCTACATACGAGCAGTACTTC,CASSLQFRDPTYEQYF
.,TRBD1,TRBV27,TRBJ1-1,TGTGCCAGCTCCCCAGGGCCGGGGACAGGGGAAATGAACACTGAAGCTTTCTTT,CASSPGPGTGEMNTEAFF
.,.,TRBV29-1,TRBJ2-7,TGCAGCGTTGTGGTGAGCTCCTACGAGCAGTACTTC,CSVVVSSYEQYF
.,.,TRBV7-6,TRBJ1-1,TGTGCCAGCAGCTTAACCGGGGGGGTGGGTGGCACTGAAGCTTTCTTT,CASSLTGGVGGTEAFF
few,.,TRBV7-9,TRBJ2-7,TGTGCCAGCAGCGGGGCGTGGGAGGTCACGCCGAGGGGGTACGAGCAGTACTTC,CASSGAWEVTPRGYEQYF
.,TRBD1,TRBV19,TRBJ1-1,TGTGCCAGTGCAACAGGGGGGAACACTGAAGCTTTCTTT,CASATGGNTEAFF
.,TRBD1,TRBV11-2,TRBJ2-7,TGTGCCAGCAGGGCCGCGGGACAGGCCCCCTACGAGCAGTACTTC,CASRAAGQAPYEQYF
.,TRBD2,TRBV11-2,TRBJ2-7,TGTGCCAGCAGCTTAGGCGGGGGGGACGAGCAGTACTTC,CASSLGGGDEQYF
once,TRBD2,TRBV4-2,TRBJ2-3,TGTGCCAGCAGCCAATCCTTAGCGGGAGGGCAGTATTTT,CASSQSLAGGQYF
.,.,TRBV6-5,TRBJ2-7,TGTGCCAGCAGTTCCCCTAGCGAGTCCTACGAGCAGTACTTC,CASSSPSESYEQYF
.,TRBD1,TRBV5-4,TRBJ2-7,TGTGCCACCAGCCTCTGGGGACAGGCCTACGAGCAGTACTTC,CATSLWGQAYEQYF
.,.,TRBV5-5,TRBJ1-1,TGTGCCAGCAGCCTGTGGACTGAAGCTTTCTTT,CASSLWTEAFF
.,TRBD1,TRBV11-2,TRBJ2-7,TGTGCCAGCAGCTCCCAAGGGGGCTCATACGACGAGCAGTACTTC,CASSSQGGSYDEQYF
once,.,TRBV28,TRBJ2-2,TGTGCCAGCAGTCCCTTTACCGGGGAGCTGTTTTTT,CASSPFTGELFF
once,.,TRBV7-9,TRBJ2-3,TGTGCCAGCAGCTCGCGGACAAGTTACACAGATACGCAGTATTTT,CASSSRTSYTDTQYF
.,TRBD2,TRBV11-3,TRBJ2-1,TGTGCCAGCAGCTCGCCGGGACTAGCGGTGAATGAGCAGTTCTTC,CASSSPGLAVNEQFF
.,.,TRBV5-6,TRBJ2-1,TGTGCCAGCAGCTTGTCCAATGAGCAGTTCTTC,CASSLSNEQFF
.,.,TRBV29-1,TRBJ2-4,TGCAGCGGTTCGACAGGAACCCAAAACATTCAGTACTTC,CSGSTGTQNIQYF
.,.,TRBV7-8,TRBJ2-7,TGTGCCAGCAGCCCCGACTACGAGCAGTACTTC,CASSPDYEQYF
.,TRBD1,TRBV18,TRBJ2-2,TGTGCCAGCTCACCAGTTCAGGACAGGCTCTTCACCGGGGAGCTGTTTTTT,CASSPVQDRLFTGELFF
.,.,TRBV29-1,TRBJ2-1,TGCAGCGTTGATTCTAGCGAATGGGGTAGTGATGAGCAGTTCTTC,CSVDSSEWGSDEQFF
.,.,TRBV29-1,TRBJ2-5,TGCAGCGTTCCCCAAGAGACCCAGTACTTC,CSVPQETQYF
.,.,TRBV29-1,TRBJ1-2,TGCAGCACAACCGGGCTCAATAAACTACTGGCTAACTATGGCTACACCTTC,CSTTGLNKLLANYGYTF
once,.,TRBV9,TRBJ2-7,TGTGCCAGCAGCTTCTTTCCGGCGACTAGCTCCTACGAGCAGTACTTC,CASSFFPATSSYEQYF
.,.,TRBV27,TRBJ2-1,TGTGCCAGCAGTCTCGCACCGGGGCGCAATGAGCAGTTCTTC,CASSLAPGRNEQFF
.,TRBD2,TRBV5-4,TRBJ2-1,TGTGCCAGCAGCAATAATCTAGCGGCCCATGAGCAGTTCTTC,CASSNNLAAHEQFF
once,.,TRBV27,TRBJ2-7,TGTGCCAGCGGGATAGCGGAAAGCTACGAGCAGTACTTC,CASGIAESYEQYF
.,.,TRBV27,TRBJ1-1,TGTGCCAGCAAGCTATTAACAGGGAACACTGAAGCTTTCTTT,CASKLLTGNTEAFF
.,TRBD2,TRBV29-1,TRBJ2-7,TGCAGCGTTAGGGCGGGGGGCTCCTACGAGCAGTACTTC,CSVRAGGSYEQYF
.,TRBD2,TRBV14,TRBJ2-3,TGTGCCAGCAGCCAAAGACTAGCAACTAGCACAGATACGCAGTATTTT,CASSQRLATSTDTQYF
.,TRBD2,TRBV9,TRBJ2-1,TGTGCCAGCAGCTTCTCGACTAGCGGGGGATACAATGAGCAGTTCTTC,CASSFSTSGGYNEQFF
.,.,TRBV4-1,TRBJ1-5,TGCGCCAGCAGCCGATTCTCAGGGACATGGGGGAATCAGCCCCAGCATTTT,CASSRFSGTWGNQPQHF
.,TRBD2,TRBV5-6,TRBJ2-1,TGTGCCAGCAGCTTGGGACTAGCGGGAGGGGTTACCTACAATGAGCAGTTCTTC,CASSLGLAGGVTYNEQFF
once,.,TRBV6-1,TRBJ1-1,TGTGCCAGCAGTGAATCTGGCACTAACAGTGAAGCTTTCTTT,CASSESGTNSEAFF
.,.,TRBV6-1,TRBJ1-2,TGTGCCAGCAGTGAATTGCGGGGAAACTATGGCTACACCTTC,CASSELRGNYGYTF
.,.,TRBV27,TRBJ2-7,TGTGCCAGCAGTTTATCGGGTAGGGCCTACGAGCAGTACTTC,CASSLSGRAYEQYF
.,.,TRBV28,TRBJ2-7,TGTGCCAGCAGTTTTGGCAGTTCCTACGAGCAGTACTTC,CASSFGSSYEQYF
once,.,TRBV7-9,TRBJ2-1,TGTGCCAGCAGCTTTCTCACCAGTGAGCAGTTCTTC,CASSFLTSEQFF
.,.,TRBV6-1,TRBJ2-7,TGTGCCAGCAGTGAACTTGGAACAGGCCCATACGAGCAGTACTTC,CASSELGTGPYEQYF
.,.,TRBV11-2,TRBJ2-4,TGTGCCAGCAGCTTAGTAGGGGCGGGGTTAGCCAAAAACATTCAGTACTTC,CASSLVGAGLAKNIQYF
.,.,TRBV7-9,TRBJ1-4,TGTGCCAGCAGCTTCGGACCAGGGACTAATGAAAAACTGTTTTTT,CASSFGPGTNEKLFF
.,TRBD2,TRBV4-1,TRBJ2-1,TGCGCCAGCAGCCAAGGGCCTGGGCGGGAGCTTGAGCAGTTCTTC,CASSQGPGRELEQFF
.,TRBD1,TRBV7-9,TRBJ2-7,TGTGCCAGTGGGGGGACAGGGTTCCCCGAGCAGTACTTC,CASGGTGFPEQYF
.,TRBD2,TRBV27,TRBJ2-7,TGTGCCAGCAGTTTATCGCCCCTAGCGGGTCAAGAGCAGTACTTC,CASSLSPLAGQEQYF
.,.,TRBV7-9,TRBJ2-7,TGTGCCAGCAGCTTTGGCACAGCCTACGAGCAGTACTTC,CASSFGTAYEQYF
.,.,TRBV18,TRBJ1-1,TGTGCCAGCTCCTATCCTCGGGGTCAGACTGAAGCTTTCTTT,CASSYPRGQTEAFF
.,.,TRBV28,TRBJ2-7,TGTGCCAGCAGTCCCGGCTACGAGCAGTACTTC,CASSPGYEQYF